These T cell receptor beta chains were read from a single sample in a study of T cell clones after liver transplantation. Repertoires were generated with immunoSEQ multiplex PCR, while TCRdb's copy carries only in-frame clones and drops some. The sample consists of over 14,000 clones, over 90% of them appearing once. The sample in question was CD8+ T cells from blood, obtained before liver transplant. These receptors all come from a human donor who received a liver transplant. Both conserved end residues are part of each CDR3. The D gene is left open where the match is weak. Rows give clone size only sometimes, using once, few, many, or a class for an expanded clone.

d_call j_call clone_size v_call cdr3_aa cdr3_nt
NA TRBJ1-1 NA TRBV25-1 CASSESRNTEAFF TGTGCCAGCAGTGAATCCAGGAACACTGAAGCTTTCTTT
NA TRBJ2-1 NA TRBV14 CASSPYGGVSYNEQFF TGTGCCAGCAGCCCATACGGAGGGGTCTCCTACAATGAGCAGTTCTTC
NA TRBJ2-7 once TRBV5-6 CASSYGGASYEQYF TGTGCCAGCAGCTATGGGGGGGCTTCCTACGAGCAGTACTTC
NA TRBJ2-5 few TRBV21-1 CASNQRVRGRAQETQYF TGTGCCAGCAACCAAAGGGTTCGCGGGAGGGCCCAAGAGACCCAGTACTTC
TRBD1 TRBJ2-7 NA TRBV2 CASSGQGSSYEQYF TGTGCCAGCAGTGGACAGGGGAGCTCCTACGAGCAGTACTTC
NA TRBJ1-1 NA TRBV5-5 CASSLSQGRGTEAFF TGTGCCAGCAGCTTGTCACAGGGTCGGGGCACTGAAGCTTTCTTT
TRBD2 TRBJ2-1 NA TRBV19 CASSTIAGGYNEQFF TGTGCCAGTAGTACCATAGCGGGGGGCTACAATGAGCAGTTCTTC
NA TRBJ2-1 NA TRBV18 CASSRDDGYNEQFF TGTGCCAGCTCGCGAGATGACGGCTACAATGAGCAGTTCTTC
TRBD1 TRBJ1-1 NA TRBV11-2 CASSVYGTGGIEAFF TGTGCCAGCAGCGTGTACGGGACAGGGGGTATTGAAGCTTTCTTT
TRBD1 TRBJ2-5 NA TRBV6-1 CASRTGGKETQYF TGTGCCAGCAGGACAGGGGGCAAGGAGACCCAGTACTTC
TRBD2 TRBJ2-7 NA TRBV2 CASSPGAGGPYEQYF TGTGCCAGCAGCCCGGGGGCGGGAGGTCCCTACGAGCAGTACTTC
NA TRBJ2-5 NA TRBV7-3 CASSPRARGETQYF TGTGCCAGCAGCCCCAGGGCCCGGGGGGAGACCCAGTACTTC
TRBD1 TRBJ2-6 NA TRBV27 CASSTGGQGEEASGANVLTF TGTGCCAGCAGTACCGGTGGACAGGGGGAGGAGGCGTCTGGGGCCAACGTCCTGACTTTC
NA TRBJ1-3 NA TRBV29-1 CSVEITGNTIYF TGCAGCGTTGAGATCACGGGGAACACCATATATTTT
NA TRBJ2-7 NA TRBV7-2 CASSSIGGYEQYF TGTGCCAGCAGCTCCATAGGAGGCTACGAGCAGTACTTC